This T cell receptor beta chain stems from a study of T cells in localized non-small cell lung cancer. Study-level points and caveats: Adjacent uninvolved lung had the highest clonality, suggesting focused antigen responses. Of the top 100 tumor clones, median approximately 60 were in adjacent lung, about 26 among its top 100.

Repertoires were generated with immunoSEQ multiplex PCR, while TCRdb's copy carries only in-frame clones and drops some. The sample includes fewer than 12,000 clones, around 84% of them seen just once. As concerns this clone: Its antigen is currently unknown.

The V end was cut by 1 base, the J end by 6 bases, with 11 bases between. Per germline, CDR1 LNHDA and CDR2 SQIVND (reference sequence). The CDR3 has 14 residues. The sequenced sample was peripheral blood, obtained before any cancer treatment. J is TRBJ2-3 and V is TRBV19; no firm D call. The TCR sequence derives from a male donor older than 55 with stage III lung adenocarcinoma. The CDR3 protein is CASSIGPLPDTQYF. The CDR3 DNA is TGTGCCAGTAGTATAGGGCCCCTCCCCGATACGCAGTATTTT.